Listed here are 16 T cell receptor beta chains from one sample, sequenced in a study of blood T cell repertoires in COVID-19. This table comes from immunoSEQ multiplex PCR, and its TCRdb copy is limited to in-frame clones, with some not included. This table has 150,000 to 200,000 clones, about 80% appearing once. Sequencing input: peripheral blood. These receptors all come from a man aged 70 or older with active or convalescent COVID-19.

CDR3 coding DNA: TGTGCCAGCGGTTTAGTACCCTCCTACGAGCAGTACTTC. Translating gives CASGLVPSYEQYF. The chain uses TRBV2 and TRBJ2-7, with unresolved D. CDR1 SNHLY and CDR2 FYNNEI come from the germline V gene. The CDR3 sequence is 13 residues long. V was pared by 8 bases and J by 0 bases, with 11 bases between.

J is TRBJ1-1 and V is TRBV6-5; 7 bases match TRBD1. This CDR3 has 14 residues. The V gene's germline CDR1 is MNHEY and CDR2 SVGAGI. With V trimmed by 6 bases and J by 4 bases, 8 bases remained unmatched. CDR3 nucleotide sequence: TGTGCCAGCAGAACCGCAGGGGGAGCCACTGAAGCTTTCTTT. Its protein is CASRTAGGATEAFF.

The chain carries TRBV18 and TRBJ2-1; the match to TRBD2 covers 8 bases. With V trimmed by 3 bases and J by 8 bases, 9 bases remained unmatched. The CDR3 is 15 residues long. The germline gives CDR1 KGHSH, CDR2 LQKENI. The chain's CDR3 is CASSPWDGGAHEQFF. Here the CDR3 DNA reads TGTGCCAGCTCACCGTGGGACGGGGGGGCTCATGAGCAGTTCTTC.

This chain joins TRBV3-1 (or the pseudogene TRBV3-2) and TRBJ2-4; D gene uncertain. V was pared by 4 bases and J by 0 bases, with 13 bases between. This CDR3 comprises 16 residues. The germline CDR1 and CDR2 sequences are LGHDT and YNNKEL (reference sequence). DNA of the CDR3: TGTGCCAGCAGCCGGTCCAAGCGACTAGCCAAAAACATTCAGTACTTC. Protein product: CASSRSKRLAKNIQYF.

The chain has TRBV6-5 and TRBJ2-2; D not resolved. The V and J ends lost 7 bases and 7 bases respectively, with 13 bases between them. Looked up from germline, CDR1 is MNHEY and CDR2 is SVGAGI. CDR3 length: 13 residues. The CDR3 spells CASTSDIGGELFF. The CDR3 DNA is TGTGCCAGCACCAGCGATATCGGCGGGGAGCTGTTTTTT.

The chain is built from TRBV15 and TRBJ1-2, with a possible D match to TRBD1 (5 bases). CDR1 LNHNV and CDR2 YYDKDF come from the germline V gene (reference sequence). The V end was cut by 1 base, the J end by 7 bases, with 16 bases between. CDR3 length: 15 residues. The CDR3 nucleotides are TGTGCCACCAGCAGAGGCGGGGGGGAGTCTGTTGGCTACACCTTC. Translated, it gives CATSRGGGESVGYTF.

This sequence joins TRBV4-1 and TRBJ1-5; 8 bases are a match to TRBD1. With V trimmed by 2 bases and J by 9 bases, 6 bases remained unmatched. The CDR3 length is 14 residues. The germline V gene has CDR1 MGHRA and CDR2 YSYEKL. The CDR3 sequence is CASSQPGQARPQHF. The CDR3 DNA sequence: TGCGCCAGCAGCCAACCGGGACAGGCTCGGCCCCAGCATTTT.

The table lists this clone with a few counts. This rearrangement joins TRBV3-1 (or the pseudogene TRBV3-2) to TRBJ2-1; tentatively, D is TRBD2 (6 bases). This CDR3 spans 13 amino acids. The germline V gene encodes CDR1 LGHDT and CDR2 YNNKEL (reference sequence). V was cut by 1 base and J by 10 bases, with 11 bases left in between. The CDR3 DNA is TGTGCCAGCAGCCAAGCGAGGGCGGGGGAGCAGTTCTTC. It translates to CASSQARAGEQFF.

Here the CDR3 DNA reads TGTGCCAGCAGTGGGACAGGCGTCCTTGGAAAACTGTTTTTT. As protein: CASSGTGVLGKLFF. The chain carries TRBV2 and TRBJ1-4, with TRBD1 matching 7 bases. Germline CDR1 reads SNHLY; CDR2 reads FYNNEI. The CDR3 spans 14 residues. Losses at the gene ends were 4 bases for V and 10 bases for J; bases not matched to a gene: 9.

The gene calls are TRBV19 and TRBJ1-6; D gene unclear. Trimming stripped 4 bases from V and 6 bases from J, with 16 bases between. This CDR3 has 16 amino acids. Germline CDR1 LNHDA, CDR2 SQIVND (reference sequence). This chain's CDR3 is CASSTEYRTTNSPLHF. The CDR3 nucleotides read TGTGCCAGTAGTACCGAGTACCGAACCACTAATTCACCCCTCCACTTT.

V and J are TRBV15 and TRBJ2-7; no clear D. Deletions cut 0 bases from V and 3 bases from J, with 12 bases between. The CDR3 totals 15 residues. The germline V gene has CDR1 LNHNV and CDR2 YYDKDF (reference sequence). As DNA, the CDR3 is TGTGCCACCAGCAGAGATAACAGCCTACACTACGAGCAGTACTTC. Translation: CATSRDNSLHYEQYF.

The gene calls are TRBV3-1 (or the pseudogene TRBV3-2) and TRBJ2-5, with 13 bases aligning to TRBD2. Trimming removed 1 base from V and 5 bases from J; junction bases left unmatched: 1. The CDR3 consists of 15 residues. Germline CDR1 reads LGHDT; CDR2 reads YNNKEL (reference sequence). DNA of the CDR3: TGTGCCAGCAGCCAAGGGACTAGCGGGAGTGAGACCCAGTACTTC. Translation gives CASSQGTSGSETQYF.

This clone was recorded only once. The chain links TRBV9 to TRBJ2-7; TRBD2 aligns across 8 bases. This CDR3 is built from 14 residues. Germline values: CDR1 SGDLS, CDR2 YYNGEE. After removal of 4 bases from V and 4 bases from J, the junction contained 7 bases not matched to a gene. This CDR3 reads CASSPPGGVYEQYF. Written as DNA, the CDR3 is TGTGCCAGCAGCCCACCGGGGGGGGTTTACGAGCAGTACTTC.

This clone was counted between two and nine times. V usage is TRBV11-2 and J usage is TRBJ2-5; TRBD2 matches at 8 bases. This CDR3 contains 15 residues. Looked up from germline, CDR1 is SGHAT and CDR2 is FQNNGV. The V gene end was trimmed by 1 base and the J gene end by 4 bases; junction bases not matched to a gene: 5. CDR3 DNA: TGTGCCAGCAGCTTAGGGGGGACTAGTGGAGAGACCCAGTACTTC. This sequence encodes CASSLGGTSGETQYF.

The V and J genes are TRBV4-2 and TRBJ2-1; TRBD2 matches 10 bases. V gave up 4 bases and J gave up 8 bases; unmatched junction bases: 11. Germline V gives CDR1 LGHNA, CDR2 YNFKEQ. The CDR3 is 16 residues long. In nucleotides, the CDR3 is TGTGCCAGCAGCCGAACCTCTAGCGGGAGTTCGGATGAGCAGTTCTTC. Encoded protein: CASSRTSSGSSDEQFF.

This clone was seen just once. The chain employs TRBV4-1 and TRBJ1-6, with 8 bases fitting TRBD1. Germline CDR1 is MGHRA and CDR2 is YSYEKL. The CDR3 consists of 16 residues. Trimming cost V 4 bases and J 9 bases; bases outside gene matches: 11. CDR3 coding DNA: TGCGCCAGCAGCCGGGACCCGGGACAGGCGACTTCACCCCTCCACTTT. Translating gives CASSRDPGQATSPLHF.